The 23 T cell receptor beta chains in this list originate from one sample, sequenced in a study of cytomegalovirus exposure and HLA in healthy donors. The PCR employed 60 Vbeta primers together with 13 Jbeta primers. Assay used: immunoSEQ multiplex PCR; TCRdb lists only in-frame clones, some missing. Of roughly 190,000 clones listed, approximately 70% are singletons. The sequencing input was PBMCs. The receptors stem from a woman between 25 and 40 years old in good health and CMV-seronegative.

In DNA, the CDR3 is TGTGCCAGTAGTTCACGAGGAGCGGGAGACGTTTTAAGCGAGCAGTACTTC. Residues: CASSSRGAGDVLSEQYF. The chain carries TRBV19 and TRBJ2-7, with 8 bases that match TRBD2. The V gene end was trimmed by 5 bases and the J gene end by 6 bases; junction bases not matched to a gene: 18. Per the germline V gene, CDR1 is LNHDA and CDR2 is SQIVND (reference sequence). This CDR3 comprises 17 residues.

The gene calls are TRBV25-1 and TRBJ1-2; unclear D gene. Per the germline V gene, CDR1 is MGHDK and CDR2 is SYGVNS. This CDR3 region has 13 residues. With 2 bases removed from V and 5 bases from J, the gap between germline ends came to 9 bases. The CDR3 nucleotides are TGTGCCAGCAGTGAAGTACGCGGGTATGGCTACACCTTC. Protein sequence: CASSEVRGYGYTF.

The rearrangement joins TRBV29-1 to TRBJ2-7, with D unresolved. V gave up 2 bases and J gave up 2 bases, with 10 bases separating them. Germline V gene lookup returns CDR1 SQVTM and CDR2 ANQGSEA. The CDR3 covers 13 residues. The CDR3 reads CSVETMATYEQYF. The CDR3 coding sequence is TGCAGCGTTGAAACAATGGCCACCTACGAGCAGTACTTC.

The chain combines TRBV19 with TRBJ2-7, with TRBD2 matching 8 bases. Per germline, CDR1 LNHDA and CDR2 SQIVND (reference sequence). Trimming cost V 3 bases and J 4 bases; bases outside gene matches: 5. CDR3 size: 14 residues. The CDR3 sequence is CASSIKGGGYEQYF. The CDR3 coding sequence is TGTGCCAGTAGTATTAAAGGCGGGGGGTACGAGCAGTACTTC.

This clone has only one observation. The V and J genes are TRBV11-3 and TRBJ2-3; 8 bases line up with TRBD1. The V gene's germline CDR1 is SGHNT and CDR2 YENEEA. V shed 1 base, J shed 0 bases, and the junction held 3 bases outside the gene matches. CDR3 length: 16 residues. The CDR3 region is CASSLGQGRSTDTQYF. The CDR3 DNA reads as TGTGCCAGCAGCTTAGGACAGGGGAGGAGCACAGATACGCAGTATTTT.

This clone was detected only once. This chain connects TRBV29-1 to TRBJ1-1, with D possibly being TRBD1 (6 bases). This CDR3 has 13 amino acids. V was cut by 7 bases and J by 5 bases, with 17 bases left in between. Germline CDR1 is SQVTM and CDR2 is ANQGSEA. This CDR3 reads CSATPGEGTEAFF. The CDR3 nucleotides read TGCAGCGCTACCCCAGGGGAAGGTACTGAAGCTTTCTTT.

This clone was counted once. The chain combines TRBV9 with TRBJ2-2; D is possibly TRBD1 (6 bases). CDR1 is SGDLS, CDR2 YYNGEE, per germline. Trimming took off 4 bases at V and 4 bases at J, with 17 bases between the two ends. This CDR3 contains 16 residues. The chain's CDR3 is CASSLDHGQLTGELFF. The CDR3 DNA reads as TGTGCCAGCAGCCTAGACCATGGACAGCTCACCGGGGAGCTGTTTTTT.

The count of this clone is one. Other DNA sequences from this sample encode an identical CDR3 as well. The chain uses TRBV7-3 and TRBJ2-3, with TRBD1 matching 7 bases. The CDR3 contains 14 residues. Germline V gene data show CDR1 as SGHTA and CDR2 as FQGTGA. The trim removed 6 bases at V and 0 bases at J, leaving 3 bases unmatched. The CDR3 here is CASSLRGSTDTQYF. CDR3 sequence (DNA): TGTGCCAGCAGTCTCAGGGGGAGCACAGATACGCAGTATTTT.

The V call is TRBV4-1, the J call TRBJ1-4, with 7 bases aligning to TRBD1. The CDR3 spans 17 residues. With 6 bases clipped from V and 8 bases from J, the junction kept 18 bases outside the gene matches. Looked up from germline, CDR1 is MGHRA and CDR2 is YSYEKL. The CDR3 coding sequence is TGCGCCAGCAGTCGTCTTAGGACAGGCCTGCAGGGAGAAAAACTGTTTTTT. This gives the protein CASSRLRTGLQGEKLFF.

This chain uses TRBV28 with TRBJ2-1; TRBD1 matches at 9 bases. The CDR3 totals 16 residues. Trimming at V came to 5 bases and at J to 5 bases, leaving 10 bases not matched to a gene. Germline lookup yields CDR1 MDHEN and CDR2 SYDVKM. The CDR3 DNA follows: TGTGCCAGCAGTCCAACGGGACAGGGCCTCCACAATGAGCAGTTCTTC. Protein product: CASSPTGQGLHNEQFF.

The chain recombines TRBV5-4 with TRBJ2-5, with 7 bases lining up with TRBD1. V lost 4 bases, J lost 5 bases, and 8 bases stayed unmatched. Looked up from germline, CDR1 is SGHNT and CDR2 is YYREEE (reference sequence). This CDR3 has 14 residues. The CDR3 reads CASSAPQGWETQYF. In DNA, the CDR3 is TGTGCCAGCAGCGCCCCACAGGGGTGGGAGACCCAGTACTTC.

The chain recombines TRBV6-1 with TRBJ1-1; no clear D. The CDR3 runs to 11 residues. CDR1 MNHNS and CDR2 SASEGT come from the germline V gene. Deletions cut 7 bases from V and 1 base from J, with 4 bases between. This CDR3 reads CASIWNTEAFF. The DNA for the CDR3 is TGTGCCAGCATATGGAACACTGAAGCTTTCTTT.

V is TRBV7-9 and J is TRBJ1-4; 10 bases agree with TRBD1. CDR3 size: 17 residues. Germline V CDR1 and CDR2: SEHNR, FQNEAQ (reference sequence). The V segment lost 4 bases and the J segment 2 bases; nucleotides outside the gene matches: 7. In DNA form, the CDR3 reads TGTGCCAGCAGCTCGTCCCGGGACAGGGGCACTAATGAAAAACTGTTTTTT. Translating gives CASSSSRDRGTNEKLFF.

Notes on this clone: At one end the junction does not follow the germline gene, possibly because of a read error. This chain uses TRBV2 with TRBJ1-4, with 10 bases that match TRBD1. CDR1 is SNHLY, CDR2 FYNNEI, per germline. The CDR3 runs 13 residues. CDR3 in amino acids: CASSGTGDLLLVF. DNA for the CDR3: TGTGCCAGCTCCGGGACAGGGGATCTCCTATTGGTTTTT.

There are a few counts of this clone. J is TRBJ2-2 and V is TRBV5-1; a weak D match, TRBD1 (6 bases). The CDR3 runs 15 residues. Germline CDR1 SGHRS, CDR2 YFSETQ. V lost 6 bases, J lost 5 bases, and 17 bases lay in between. This chain's CDR3 is CASTGTRDSTGELFF. The CDR3 DNA reads TGCGCCAGCACCGGGACAAGGGATTCAACCGGGGAGCTGTTTTTT. The full variable domain, rest sourced from reference TRBV5-1 and TRBJ2-2, is KAGVTQTPRYLIKTRGQQVTLSCSPISGHRSVSWYQQTPGQGLQFLFEYFSETQRNKGNFPGRFSGRQFSNSRSEMNVSTLELGDSALYLCASTGTRDSTGELFFGEGSRLTVL.

This chain links TRBV5-1 with TRBJ2-3; possible D gene TRBD1, 5 bases. V dropped 4 bases and J dropped 0 bases, with 15 bases sitting between them. The germline V gene encodes CDR1 SGHRS and CDR2 YFSETQ. This CDR3 has 16 amino acids. The DNA of the CDR3 is TGCGCCAGCAGCACCGCCAGGGCAGAAAGCACAGATACGCAGTATTTT. This codes for CASSTARAESTDTQYF.

The chain couples TRBV6-6 to TRBJ1-5, with TRBD1 identical over 9 bases. The CDR3 runs to 15 residues. Germline-derived CDR1 and CDR2 are MNHNY and SVGAGI (reference sequence). The V gene end was trimmed by 6 bases and the J gene end by 3 bases; junction bases not matched to a gene: 6. The CDR3 loop is CASSTGGPFNQPQHF. CDR3 sequence (DNA): TGTGCCAGCAGCACAGGGGGCCCCTTCAATCAGCCCCAGCATTTT.

This clone came up a few times. The chain links TRBV29-1 to TRBJ1-3; maybe TRBD1 (6 bases). V gave up 4 bases and J gave up 0 bases, with 10 bases separating them. The CDR3 extends over 14 amino acids. CDR1 is SQVTM and CDR2 is ANQGSEA in the germline V gene. The CDR3 DNA sequence: TGCAGCGTTGGAGAGGACAGCTCTGGAAACACCATATATTTT. Translated: CSVGEDSSGNTIYF.

The gene calls are TRBV27 and TRBJ1-1; 8 bases line up with TRBD1. The trim removed 8 bases at V and 4 bases at J, leaving 15 bases unmatched. Per germline, CDR1 MNHEY and CDR2 SMNVEV (reference sequence). The CDR3 has 16 residues. In DNA form, the CDR3 reads TGTGCCAGCCTCTCCTTCAGGGGGCCACACCGCACTGAAGCTTTCTTT. This codes for CASLSFRGPHRTEAFF.

The chain is built from TRBV7-2 and TRBJ1-1; TRBD1 is a possible D gene (6 bases). The CDR3 extends over 15 amino acids. Per the germline V gene, CDR1 is SGHTA and CDR2 is FQGNSA. Trimming took 5 bases from V and 4 from J, leaving 17 bases between them. The CDR3, as DNA: TGTGCCAGCAGCCCGTCACCCGGACAGATCACTGAAGCTTTCTTT. This translates into CASSPSPGQITEAFF. Complete variable domain (other parts from reference TRBV7-2 and TRBJ1-1): GAGVSQSPSNKVTEKGKDVELRCDPISGHTALYWYRQSLGQGLEFLIYFQGNSAPDKSGLPSDRFSAERTGGSVSTLTIQRTQQEDSAVYLCASSPSPGQITEAFFGQGTRLTVV.

V gene TRBV6-1 combines with J gene TRBJ1-2; no clear D gene. Trimming shortened V by 2 bases and J by 6 bases, and 7 bases separated the two germline ends. From germline, CDR1 is MNHNS and CDR2 SASEGT. CDR3 length: 12 amino acids. CDR3 sequence: CASSERRDGYTF. CDR3 bases: TGTGCCAGCAGTGAACGGCGGGATGGCTACACCTTC.

The chain links TRBV7-2 to TRBJ2-7; 7 bases align to TRBD1. The CDR3 spans 16 residues. Germline CDR1 SGHTA, CDR2 FQGNSA. Trimming at V came to 2 bases and at J to 2 bases, leaving 9 bases not matched to a gene. In DNA form, the CDR3 reads TGTGCCAGCAGCTTAATACCGGGACAGACCCCCTACGAGCAGTACTTC. This encodes CASSLIPGQTPYEQYF.

The count of this clone is one. The chain employs TRBV7-9 and TRBJ2-2, with 10 nucleotides matching TRBD2. The ends lost 5 bases at V and 6 bases at J; junction bases unmatched: 9. CDR3 length: 16 amino acids. CDR1 is SEHNR and CDR2 is FQNEAQ in the germline V gene (reference sequence). The DNA of the CDR3 is TGTGCCAGCAGCACTCGTAAGCGGGAGGGTTCCGGGGAGCTGTTTTTT. This gives the protein CASSTRKREGSGELFF.